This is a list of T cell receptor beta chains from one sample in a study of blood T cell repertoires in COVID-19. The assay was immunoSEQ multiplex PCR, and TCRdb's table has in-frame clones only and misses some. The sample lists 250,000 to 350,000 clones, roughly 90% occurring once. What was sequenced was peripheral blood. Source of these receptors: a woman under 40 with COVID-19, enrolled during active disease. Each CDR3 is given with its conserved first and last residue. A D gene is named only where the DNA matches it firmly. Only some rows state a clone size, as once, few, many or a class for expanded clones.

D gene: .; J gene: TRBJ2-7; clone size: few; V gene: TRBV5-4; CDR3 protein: CASSSGGEQYF; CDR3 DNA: TGTGCCAGCAGCTCCGGGGGCGAGCAGTACTTC
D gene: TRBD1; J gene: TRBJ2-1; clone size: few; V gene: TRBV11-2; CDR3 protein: CASSKGWDSSYNEQFF; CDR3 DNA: TGTGCCAGCAGCAAGGGGTGGGACAGTTCCTACAATGAGCAGTTCTTC
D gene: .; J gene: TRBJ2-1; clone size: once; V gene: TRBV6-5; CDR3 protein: CASSYSLGPAYNEQFF; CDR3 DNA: TGTGCCAGCAGTTACTCGTTGGGGCCAGCCTACAATGAGCAGTTCTTC
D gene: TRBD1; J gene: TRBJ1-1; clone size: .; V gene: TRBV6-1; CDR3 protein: CASSEPGGQGATEAFF; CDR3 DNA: TGTGCCAGCAGTGAACCGGGGGGACAGGGGGCTACTGAAGCTTTCTTT
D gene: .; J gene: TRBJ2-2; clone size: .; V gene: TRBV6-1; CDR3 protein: CASSDRGDTGELFF; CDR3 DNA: TGTGCCAGCAGTGACAGGGGGGACACCGGGGAGCTGTTTTTT
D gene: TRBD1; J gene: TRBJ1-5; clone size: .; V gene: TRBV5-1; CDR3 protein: CASSLASGGQPQHF; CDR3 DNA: TGCGCCAGCAGCCTAGCTTCAGGGGGCCAGCCCCAGCATTTT
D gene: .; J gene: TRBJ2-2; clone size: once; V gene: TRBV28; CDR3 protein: CAAGQGATGELFF; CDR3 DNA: TGTGCCGCAGGACAAGGAGCTACCGGGGAGCTGTTTTTT
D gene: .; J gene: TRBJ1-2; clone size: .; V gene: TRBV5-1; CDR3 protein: CASSLRGGDVGGGYTF; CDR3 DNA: TGCGCCAGCAGCTTAAGAGGGGGGGACGTTGGAGGAGGCTACACCTTC
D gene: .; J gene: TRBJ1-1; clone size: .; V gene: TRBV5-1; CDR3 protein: CASSSGRGNTEAFF; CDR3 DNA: TGCGCCAGCAGCTCAGGACGGGGGAACACTGAAGCTTTCTTT
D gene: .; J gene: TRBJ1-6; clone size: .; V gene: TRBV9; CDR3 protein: CASSVGAGGPLHF; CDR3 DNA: TGTGCCAGCAGCGTAGGAGCGGGAGGACCCCTCCACTTT
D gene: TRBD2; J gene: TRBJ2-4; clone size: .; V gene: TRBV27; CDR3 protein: CASGTTGTSNIQYF; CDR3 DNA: TGTGCCAGCGGAACCACCGGGACTAGTAACATTCAGTACTTC
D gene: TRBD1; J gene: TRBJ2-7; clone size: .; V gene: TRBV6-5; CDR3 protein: CASSIRDRSYEQYF; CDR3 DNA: TGTGCCAGCAGTATCCGGGACAGGTCCTACGAGCAGTACTTC
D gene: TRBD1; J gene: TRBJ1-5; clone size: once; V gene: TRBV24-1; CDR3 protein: CATSDSADRFNQPQHF; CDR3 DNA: TGTGCCACCAGTGATTCGGCGGACAGGTTCAATCAGCCCCAGCATTTT
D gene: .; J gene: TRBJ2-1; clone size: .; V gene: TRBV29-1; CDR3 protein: CSVEGSENNEQFF; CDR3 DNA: TGCAGCGTTGAAGGGTCCGAGAACAATGAGCAGTTCTTC
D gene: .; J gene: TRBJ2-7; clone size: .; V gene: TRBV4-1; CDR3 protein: CASSQAAGSSYEQYF; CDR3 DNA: TGCGCCAGCAGCCAAGCGGCGGGGAGCTCCTACGAGCAGTACTTC
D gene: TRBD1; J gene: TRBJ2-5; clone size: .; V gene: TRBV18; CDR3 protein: CASSRTPGQGGQETQYF; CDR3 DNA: TGTGCCAGCTCCCGAACTCCCGGACAGGGTGGCCAAGAGACCCAGTACTTC
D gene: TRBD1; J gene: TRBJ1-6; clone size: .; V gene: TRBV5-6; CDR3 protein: CASSLGQGLNSPLHF; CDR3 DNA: TGTGCCAGCAGCTTGGGACAGGGTCTGAATTCACCCCTCCACTTT
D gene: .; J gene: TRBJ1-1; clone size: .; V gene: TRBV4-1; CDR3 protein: CASSQDQREAFF; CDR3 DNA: TGCGCCAGCAGCCAAGATCAGCGTGAAGCTTTCTTT
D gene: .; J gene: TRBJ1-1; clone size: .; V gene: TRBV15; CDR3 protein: CATSRTRVGEKDTEAFF; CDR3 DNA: TGTGCCACCAGCAGAACGAGGGTCGGTGAGAAGGACACTGAAGCTTTCTTT
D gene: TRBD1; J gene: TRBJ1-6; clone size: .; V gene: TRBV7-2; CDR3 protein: CASSSGQGVYNSPLHF; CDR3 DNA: TGTGCCAGCAGCTCCGGACAGGGAGTGTACAATTCACCCCTCCACTTT
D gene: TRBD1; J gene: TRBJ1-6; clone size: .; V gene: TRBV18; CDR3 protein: CASSPQGAESPLHF; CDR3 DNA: TGTGCCAGCTCACCACAGGGGGCTGAGTCACCCCTCCACTTT
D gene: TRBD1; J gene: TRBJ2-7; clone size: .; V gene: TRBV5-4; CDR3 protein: CASSQGDTGVYEQYF; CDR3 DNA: TGTGCCAGCAGCCAGGGGGATACCGGGGTCTACGAGCAGTACTTC
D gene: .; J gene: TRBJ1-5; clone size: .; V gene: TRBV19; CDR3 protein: CASSISLGTEIYSNQPQHF; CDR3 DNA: TGTGCCAGTAGTATATCCCTGGGTACAGAAATATATAGCAATCAGCCCCAGCATTTT
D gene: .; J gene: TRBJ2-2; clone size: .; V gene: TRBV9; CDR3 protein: CASSGTTNTGELFF; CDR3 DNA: TGTGCCAGCAGCGGGACAACGAACACCGGGGAGCTGTTTTTT
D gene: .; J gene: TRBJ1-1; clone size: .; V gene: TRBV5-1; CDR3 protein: CASSYRLNTEAFF; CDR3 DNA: TGCGCCAGCAGTTACCGACTAAACACTGAAGCTTTCTTT
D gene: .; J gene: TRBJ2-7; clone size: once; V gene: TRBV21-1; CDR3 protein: CASSKEVQGLGVYEQYF; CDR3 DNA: TGTGCCAGCAGCAAAGAGGTACAGGGTTTAGGTGTTTACGAGCAGTACTTC
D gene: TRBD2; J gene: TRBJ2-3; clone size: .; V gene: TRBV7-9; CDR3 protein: CATASGSTDTQYF; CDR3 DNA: TGTGCCACCGCTAGCGGGAGCACAGATACGCAGTATTTT
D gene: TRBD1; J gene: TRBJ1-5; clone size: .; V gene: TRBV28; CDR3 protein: CASSPETGGLSWAQHF; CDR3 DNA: TGTGCCAGCAGTCCCGAGACAGGGGGACTATCGTGGGCCCAGCATTTT
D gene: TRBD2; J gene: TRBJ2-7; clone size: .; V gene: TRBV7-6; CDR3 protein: CASSLASGRSYEQYF; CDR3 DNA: TGTGCCAGCAGCTTAGCTAGCGGGAGATCCTACGAGCAGTACTTC
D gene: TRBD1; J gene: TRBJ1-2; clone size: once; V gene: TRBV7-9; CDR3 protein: CASSFGQGAGYTF; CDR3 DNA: TGTGCCAGCAGCTTCGGACAGGGAGCAGGCTACACCTTC
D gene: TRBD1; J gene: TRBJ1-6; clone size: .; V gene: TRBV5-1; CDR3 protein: CASSSTPGQGGHPNSPLHF; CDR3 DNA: TGCGCCAGCAGCTCGACGCCGGGACAGGGAGGGCATCCCAATTCACCCCTCCACTTT
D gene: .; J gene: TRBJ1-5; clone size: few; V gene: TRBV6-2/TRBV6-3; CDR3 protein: CASSYDISSIYSNQPQHF; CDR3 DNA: TGTGCCAGCAGTTACGACATCTCCTCAATCTATAGCAATCAGCCCCAGCATTTT
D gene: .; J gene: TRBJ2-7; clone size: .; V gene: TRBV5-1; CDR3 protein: CASSLDLGYEQYF; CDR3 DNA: TGCGCCAGCAGCTTGGACCTCGGGTACGAGCAGTACTTC
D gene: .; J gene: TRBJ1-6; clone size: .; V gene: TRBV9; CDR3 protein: CASSVQGLAGSPLHF; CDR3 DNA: TGTGCCAGCAGCGTTCAGGGCTTAGCGGGATCACCCCTCCACTTT
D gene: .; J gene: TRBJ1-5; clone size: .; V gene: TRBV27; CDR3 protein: CASSLAGFSNQPQHF; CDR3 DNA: TGTGCCAGCAGCTTGGCAGGGTTTAGCAATCAGCCCCAGCATTTT
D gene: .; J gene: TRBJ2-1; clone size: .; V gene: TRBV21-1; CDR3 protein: CASSPTGLAGGPHNEQFF; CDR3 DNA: TGTGCCAGCAGCCCCACCGGGCTAGCGGGAGGGCCGCACAATGAGCAGTTCTTC
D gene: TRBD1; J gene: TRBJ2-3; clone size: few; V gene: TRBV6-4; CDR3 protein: CASSQSGGSDTQYF; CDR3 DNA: TGTGCCAGCAGTCAATCAGGGGGATCAGATACGCAGTATTTT
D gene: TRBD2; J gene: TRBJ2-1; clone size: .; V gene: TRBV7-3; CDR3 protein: CASSLTGGLAGKKGNEQFF; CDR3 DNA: TGTGCCAGCAGCTTAACGGGGGGACTAGCGGGAAAGAAAGGGAATGAGCAGTTCTTC
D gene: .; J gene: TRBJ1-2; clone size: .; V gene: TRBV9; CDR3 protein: CASSVGKGDGYTF; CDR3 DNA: TGTGCCAGCAGCGTAGGGAAAGGGGATGGCTACACCTTC
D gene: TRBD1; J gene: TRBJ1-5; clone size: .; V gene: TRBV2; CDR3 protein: CASSDQGGNQPQHF; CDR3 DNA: TGTGCCAGCAGTGATCAGGGGGGCAATCAGCCCCAGCATTTT
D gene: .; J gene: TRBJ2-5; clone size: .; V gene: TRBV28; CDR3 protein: CASSLGLGAETQYF; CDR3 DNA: TGTGCCAGCAGTTTAGGGCTGGGCGCAGAGACCCAGTACTTC
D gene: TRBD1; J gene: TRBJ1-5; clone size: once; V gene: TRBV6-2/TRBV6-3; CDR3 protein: CASSSPGQGVWSNQPQHF; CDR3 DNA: TGTGCCAGCAGTTCCCCGGGACAGGGGGTTTGGAGCAATCAGCCCCAGCATTTT
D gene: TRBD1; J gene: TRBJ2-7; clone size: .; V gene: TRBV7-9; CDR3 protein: CASSSQGTGAQYF; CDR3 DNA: TGTGCCAGCAGCTCACAGGGGACCGGGGCGCAGTACTTC
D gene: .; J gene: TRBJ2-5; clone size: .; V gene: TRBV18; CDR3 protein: CASSRSTQETQYF; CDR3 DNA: TGTGCCAGCTCACGATCTACCCAAGAGACCCAGTACTTC
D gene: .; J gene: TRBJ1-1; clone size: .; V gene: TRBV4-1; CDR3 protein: CASSHSRTVMNTEAFF; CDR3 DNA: TGCGCCAGCAGCCATTCTCGGACAGTCATGAACACTGAAGCTTTCTTT
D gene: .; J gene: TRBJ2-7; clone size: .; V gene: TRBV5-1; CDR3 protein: CASSLSGVQLYEQYF; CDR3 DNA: TGCGCCAGCAGCTTGTCAGGGGTCCAGCTTTACGAGCAGTACTTC
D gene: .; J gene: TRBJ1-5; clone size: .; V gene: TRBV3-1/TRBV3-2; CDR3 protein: CASSQGWGEGQPQHF; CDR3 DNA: TGTGCCAGCAGCCAAGGGTGGGGTGAGGGTCAGCCCCAGCATTTT
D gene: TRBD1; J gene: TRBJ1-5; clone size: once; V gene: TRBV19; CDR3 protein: CASSGDRGYPGEDQPQHF; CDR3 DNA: TGTGCCAGTAGCGGGGACAGGGGCTACCCAGGGGAAGACCAGCCCCAGCATTTT
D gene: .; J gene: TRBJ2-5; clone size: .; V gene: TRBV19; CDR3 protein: CASSTPRSAGGAQYF; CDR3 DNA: TGTGCCAGTAGTACCCCCCGGAGCGCAGGAGGCGCCCAGTACTTC
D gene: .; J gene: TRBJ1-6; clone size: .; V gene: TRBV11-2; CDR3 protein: CASSLTWEYNSPLHF; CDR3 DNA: TGTGCCAGCAGCTTAACCTGGGAGTATAATTCACCCCTCCACTTT
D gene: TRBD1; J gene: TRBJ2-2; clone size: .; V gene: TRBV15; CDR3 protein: CATSRDRPMTGGLSGELFF; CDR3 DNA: TGTGCCACCAGCAGAGACCGACCTATGACAGGGGGCCTTAGCGGGGAGCTGTTTTTT